The clone carrying this T cell receptor (beta chain) was picked up a small number of times. Antigen unknown. Gene names are the mouse ones. With the read ending 4 residues before the CDR3 end, the germline J gene is used to fill in that end. This sample is part of a study of CD8+ T cells in alopecia areata. Study-wide findings and caveats: Scalp sample sequencing also detects resident alphabeta T cells of normal skin.

The sequencing template was cDNA reverse transcribed from extracted RNA. Repertoires were generated with immunoSEQ multiplex PCR, while TCRdb's copy carries only in-frame clones and drops some. In total the sample includes roughly 260,000 clones, none of them seen once. The CDR3 is made up of 13 amino acids. CDR1 NSHNY and CDR2 SYGAGN come from the germline V gene. Cutaneous lymph nodes were pooled and cells sorted by CD4, CD8alpha, NKG2D, NKG2ACE and more. This sequence joins TRBV13-1 and TRBJ2-7, with a tentative D call TRBD1 (5 bases). The source is a C3H/HeJ mouse with alopecia areata. Mouse strain MHC haplotype: H2-k. Sequenced sample: CD4+ T cells sorted from a lymph node. The DNA read from the CDR3 is TGTGCCAGCAGTGACCCCGACAGTTAT. The encoded protein is CASSDPDSY. The entire CDR3 is CASSDPDSYEQYF.